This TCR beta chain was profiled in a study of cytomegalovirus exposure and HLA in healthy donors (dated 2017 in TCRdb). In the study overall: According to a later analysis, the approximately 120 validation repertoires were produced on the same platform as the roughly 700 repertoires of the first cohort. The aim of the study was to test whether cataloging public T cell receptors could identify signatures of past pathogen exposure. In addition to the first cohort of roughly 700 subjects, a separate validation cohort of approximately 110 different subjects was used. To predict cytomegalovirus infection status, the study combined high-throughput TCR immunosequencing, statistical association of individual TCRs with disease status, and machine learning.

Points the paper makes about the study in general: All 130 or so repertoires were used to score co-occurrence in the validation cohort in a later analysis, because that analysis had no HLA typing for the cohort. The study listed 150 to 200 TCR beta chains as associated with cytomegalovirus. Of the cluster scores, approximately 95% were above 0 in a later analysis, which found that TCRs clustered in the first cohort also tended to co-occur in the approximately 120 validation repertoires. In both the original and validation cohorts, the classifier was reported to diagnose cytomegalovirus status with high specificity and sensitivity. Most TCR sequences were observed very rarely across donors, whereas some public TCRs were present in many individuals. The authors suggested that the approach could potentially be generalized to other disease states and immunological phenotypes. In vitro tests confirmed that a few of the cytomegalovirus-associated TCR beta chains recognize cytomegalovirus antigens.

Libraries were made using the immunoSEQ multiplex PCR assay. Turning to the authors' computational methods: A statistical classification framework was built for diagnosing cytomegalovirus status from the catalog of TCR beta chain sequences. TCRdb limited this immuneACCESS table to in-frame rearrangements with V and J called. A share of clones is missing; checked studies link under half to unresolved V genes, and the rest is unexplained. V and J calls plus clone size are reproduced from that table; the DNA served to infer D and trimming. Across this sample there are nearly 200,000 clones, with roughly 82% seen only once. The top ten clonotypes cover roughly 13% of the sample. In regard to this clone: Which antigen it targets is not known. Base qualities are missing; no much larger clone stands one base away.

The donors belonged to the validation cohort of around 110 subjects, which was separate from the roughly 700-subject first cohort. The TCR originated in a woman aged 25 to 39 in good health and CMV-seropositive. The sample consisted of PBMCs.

CDR3 sequence: CASSLGGADYGYTF. Read as DNA, the sequence is TGTGCCAGCAGCTTGGGGGGCGCGGACTATGGCTACACCTTC. The sequence joins TRBV5-4 to TRBJ1-2; the D gene is perhaps TRBD1, from 5 matching bases. From its cysteine to its phenylalanine, the CDR3 spans 14 amino acids. Only the CDR3 part of the read is kept: 42 bases, read in frame from the first base. The germline V gene encodes CDR1 SGHNT and CDR2 YYREEE (reference sequence). V is cut by 0 bases and J by 3 bases, and the space between the germline ends is 9 bases.